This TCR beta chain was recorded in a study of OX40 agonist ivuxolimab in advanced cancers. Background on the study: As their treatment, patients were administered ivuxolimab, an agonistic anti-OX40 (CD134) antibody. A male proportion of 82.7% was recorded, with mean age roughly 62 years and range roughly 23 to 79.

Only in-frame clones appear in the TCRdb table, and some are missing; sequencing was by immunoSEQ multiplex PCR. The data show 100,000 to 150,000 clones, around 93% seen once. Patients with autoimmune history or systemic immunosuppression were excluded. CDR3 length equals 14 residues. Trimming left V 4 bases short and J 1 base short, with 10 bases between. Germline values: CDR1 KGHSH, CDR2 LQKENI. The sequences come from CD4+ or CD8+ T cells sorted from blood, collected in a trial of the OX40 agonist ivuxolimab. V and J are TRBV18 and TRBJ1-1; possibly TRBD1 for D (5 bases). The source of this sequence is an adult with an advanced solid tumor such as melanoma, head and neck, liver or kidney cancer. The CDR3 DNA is TGTGCCAGCTCACAAAATGGACAGAACACTGAAGCTTTCTTT. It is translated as CASSQNGQNTEAFF.